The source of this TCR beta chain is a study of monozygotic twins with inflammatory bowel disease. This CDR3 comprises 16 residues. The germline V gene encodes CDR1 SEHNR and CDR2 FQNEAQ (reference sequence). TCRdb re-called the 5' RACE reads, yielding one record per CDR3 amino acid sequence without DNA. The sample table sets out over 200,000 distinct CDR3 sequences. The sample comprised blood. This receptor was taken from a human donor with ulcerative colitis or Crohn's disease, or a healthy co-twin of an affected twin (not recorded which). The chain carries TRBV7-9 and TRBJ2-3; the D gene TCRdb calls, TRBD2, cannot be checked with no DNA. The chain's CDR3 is CASSLLGGESTDTQYF.